This T cell receptor beta chain emerged from a study of blood T cell repertoires in COVID-19. Turning to the study itself: Some COVID-19 samples were acute and others convalescent; all came from the United States, Italy and Spain. PBMCs, B-cell-depleted T cells, or T cells provided the cDNA or gDNA that made up the material.

Under the authors' procedure: Quantification of nucleated cells was approximated via reference gene primer amplification. Sequencing used immunoSEQ multiplex PCR; TCRdb keeps in-frame clones, though not all of them. The DNA was the basis for D and trimming; V, J and clone size are from that table. The sample contains about 140,000 clones, about 80% of which appear only once. There are 12 residues in the CDR3. Germline CDR1 is LNHDA and CDR2 is SQIVND (reference sequence). The trim removed 9 bases at V and 3 bases at J, leaving 4 bases unmatched. Input material: peripheral blood. This sequence originates from a human donor in a cohort sampled during active COVID-19. V is TRBV19 and J is TRBJ1-1; 7 positions agree with TRBD1. CDR3 bases: TGTGCCAGGGGACAGAACTACACTGAAGCTTTCTTT. Protein product: CARGQNYTEAFF. Together with reference TRBV19 and TRBJ1-1, the CDR3 gives the full variable domain: DGGITQSPKYLFRKEGQNVTLSCEQNLNHDAMYWYRQDPGQGLRLIYYSQIVNDFQKGDIAEGYSVSREKKESFPLTVTSAQKNPTAFYLCARGQNYTEAFFGQGTRLTVV.